The 12 T cell receptor beta chains listed next were all sequenced from one sample in a study of OX40 agonist ivuxolimab in advanced cancers. Assay: immunoSEQ multiplex PCR; the TCRdb copy retains only in-frame clones and omits some. The table shows 55,000 to 90,000 clones, with 70% to 90% occurring only once. The input for sequencing was CD4+ or CD8+ T cells sorted from blood, taken in a trial of the OX40 agonist ivuxolimab. These receptors were collected from an adult with an advanced solid tumor such as melanoma, head and neck, liver or kidney cancer.

This chain uses TRBV30 with TRBJ2-2; D gene ambiguous. V was clipped by 4 bases and J by 4 bases, with 7 bases between them. CDR3 size: 12 residues. Germline-derived CDR1 and CDR2 are GTSNPN and SVGIG (reference sequence). This chain's CDR3 is CAWTDFTGELFF. CDR3 sequence (DNA): TGTGCCTGGACAGACTTCACCGGGGAGCTGTTTTTT.

This sequence joins TRBV11-1 and TRBJ1-3, with a possible D match to TRBD1 (5 bases). Trimming pared 6 bases from V and 0 bases from J, leaving 9 bases between. CDR1 is SGHAT and CDR2 is FQDESV in the germline V gene (reference sequence). The length of the CDR3 is 14 residues. The CDR3 DNA reads as TGTGCCAGCAGTCGACAGAGCTCTGGAAACACCATATATTTT. Protein sequence: CASSRQSSGNTIYF.

The chain uses TRBV2 and TRBJ1-1; D uncertain. V was pared by 2 bases and J by 1 base, with 5 bases between. CDR3 length: 13 residues. Germline CDR1 is SNHLY and CDR2 is FYNNEI. The CDR3 DNA reads as TGTGCCAGCAGTGAAACCCAGAACACTGAAGCTTTCTTT. Protein product: CASSETQNTEAFF.

V gene TRBV19 combines with J gene TRBJ2-7; 8 bases line up with TRBD1. Germline CDR1 is LNHDA and CDR2 is SQIVND (reference sequence). V was pared by 4 bases and J by 2 bases, with 10 bases of the junction left unmatched. This CDR3 spans 16 amino acids. CDR3 protein: CASSTGQGRAAYEQYF. Here the CDR3 DNA reads TGTGCCAGTAGTACCGGACAGGGTCGCGCCGCCTACGAGCAGTACTTC.

The chain employs TRBV2 and TRBJ2-7, with 9 bases matching TRBD2. V trimming: 7 bases; J trimming: 2 bases; junction bases outside the gene matches: 6. The CDR3 totals 14 residues. CDR1 and CDR2 from the germline V gene are SNHLY and FYNNEI. CDR3 DNA: TGTGCCAGCAATAGCGGGAGTCTGGCCTACGAGCAGTACTTC. It yields the protein CASNSGSLAYEQYF.

The J gene is TRBJ2-1, the V gene TRBV6-1, with 11 positions matching TRBD2. The germline V gene has CDR1 MNHNS and CDR2 SASEGT. The CDR3 sequence is 14 residues long. J gave up 6 bases and V 5 bases, and 3 bases lay outside the gene matches. CDR3 nucleotides: TGTGCCAGCAGTAAACTAGCGGGAGTCAATGAGCAGTTCTTC. Its translation: CASSKLAGVNEQFF.

This clone was recorded once. The J gene is TRBJ2-3, the V gene TRBV28; 11 bases agree with TRBD2. The trim removed 5 bases at V and 2 bases at J, leaving 21 bases unmatched. Germline V gene lookup returns CDR1 MDHEN and CDR2 SYDVKM. The CDR3 loop spans 21 amino acids. This chain's CDR3 is CASSLQPGQGQGLAATDTQYF. CDR3 sequence (DNA): TGTGCCAGCAGTCTCCAACCGGGACAGGGTCAGGGACTAGCGGCCACAGATACGCAGTATTTT.

The chain employs TRBV1 and TRBJ2-6. TRBV1 counts as a pseudogene. The CDR3 sequence is 17 residues long. Written as DNA, the CDR3 is TGCACCAGCAGCCAATACGGACCGCTCTCTGGGGCCAACGTCCTGACTTTC. Translated: CTSSQYGPLSGANVLTF.

The chain joins TRBV5-7 to TRBJ1-1; D remains unclear. TRBV5-7 belongs to the ORF category, with a function that is uncertain. V was pared by 1 base and J by 11 bases, with 12 bases between. This CDR3 has 12 residues. The CDR3, as DNA: TGTGCCAGCAGCTTGTACCCCGGATGGGCTTTCTTT. This encodes CASSLYPGWAFF.

The CDR3 nucleotides are TGTGCCAGCAGCTTGGGGGTTTGGACAGGGGTCGAGCAGTACTTC. Protein: CASSLGVWTGVEQYF. The chain is built from TRBV5-6 and TRBJ2-7; 9 bases match TRBD1. CDR1 and CDR2 (germline): SGHDT, YYEEEE. V lost 0 bases and J lost 6; bases outside the gene matches: 7. This CDR3 is built from 15 residues.

V gene TRBV6-6 combines with J gene TRBJ2-3; D is perhaps TRBD2 (6 bases). There are 16 residues in the CDR3. Trimming removed 4 bases from V and 1 base from J, with 15 bases in between. CDR1 is MNHNY and CDR2 is SVGAGI in the germline V gene (reference sequence). CDR3 in DNA: TGTGCCAGCAGTTCGCGCGGGATAGGGGGCACAGATACGCAGTATTTT. Protein: CASSSRGIGGTDTQYF.

The chain links TRBV5-1 to TRBJ2-1; D may match TRBD1 or TRBD2 (5 bases each). Between the trimmed V and J ends, which lost 4 bases and 2 bases, there was a span of 13 bases. CDR3 size: 15 residues. The germline gives CDR1 SGHRS, CDR2 YFSETQ. CDR3: CASSPDPGPYNEQFF. CDR3 nucleotide sequence: TGCGCCAGCAGCCCGGACCCGGGGCCCTACAATGAGCAGTTCTTC.